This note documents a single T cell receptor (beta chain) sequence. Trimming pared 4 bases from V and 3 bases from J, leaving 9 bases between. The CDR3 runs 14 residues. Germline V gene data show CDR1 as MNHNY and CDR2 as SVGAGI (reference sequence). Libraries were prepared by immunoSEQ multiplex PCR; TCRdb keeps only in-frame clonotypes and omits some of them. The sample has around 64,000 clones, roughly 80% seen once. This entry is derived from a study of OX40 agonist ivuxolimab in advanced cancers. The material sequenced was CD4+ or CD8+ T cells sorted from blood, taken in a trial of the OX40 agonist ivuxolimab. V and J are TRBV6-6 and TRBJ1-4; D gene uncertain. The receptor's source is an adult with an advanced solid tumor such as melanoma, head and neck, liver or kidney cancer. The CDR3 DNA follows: TGTGCCAGCAGTTTGGGCAGTGCTAATGAAAAACTGTTTTTT. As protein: CASSLGSANEKLFF.